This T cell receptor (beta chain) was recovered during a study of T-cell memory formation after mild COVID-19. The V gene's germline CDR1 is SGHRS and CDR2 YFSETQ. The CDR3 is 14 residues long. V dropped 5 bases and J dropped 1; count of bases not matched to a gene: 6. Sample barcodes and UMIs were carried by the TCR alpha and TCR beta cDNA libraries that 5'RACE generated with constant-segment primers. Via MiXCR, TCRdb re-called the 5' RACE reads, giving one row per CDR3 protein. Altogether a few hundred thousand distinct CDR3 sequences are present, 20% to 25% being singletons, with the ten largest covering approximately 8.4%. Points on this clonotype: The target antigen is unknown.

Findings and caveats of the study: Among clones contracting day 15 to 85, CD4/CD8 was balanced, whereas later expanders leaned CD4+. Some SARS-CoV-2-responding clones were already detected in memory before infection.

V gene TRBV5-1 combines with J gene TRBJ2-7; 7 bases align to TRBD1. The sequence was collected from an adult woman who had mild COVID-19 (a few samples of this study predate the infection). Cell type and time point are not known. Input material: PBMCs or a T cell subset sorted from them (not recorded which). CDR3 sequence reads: CASSYTGVSYEQYF. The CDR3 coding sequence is TGCGCCAGCAGTTACACAGGGGTTTCCTACGAGCAGTACTTC.